This TCR beta chain was sequenced during a study of cytomegalovirus exposure and HLA in healthy donors. Note on this clone: As yet, its antigen is unknown.

This PCR relied on a set of 60 Vbeta primers and 13 Jbeta primers. Generated by immunoSEQ multiplex PCR, the TCRdb table keeps only in-frame clones and is missing some. The sample has approximately 120,000 clones, under 90% seen once; the top ten hold 2.2%. Points from the study as a whole: Analyzed later, most CMV-associated TCR beta chains appeared HLA-restricted. In an earlier analysis, productive rearrangement rates for most beta V segments clustered near 87% or 30%.

The clonotype was recovered from a young woman in good health and CMV-seronegative. The sequenced sample consisted of PBMCs.

The CDR3 coding sequence is TGTGCCAGCATGGGCCCAGCCGGTGAGCAGTTCTTC. As protein: CASMGPAGEQFF. The genes are TRBV28 and TRBJ2-1; D unclear. The CDR3 consists of 12 residues. V was trimmed by 7 bases and J by 9 bases, leaving 13 bases between them. CDR1 is MDHEN and CDR2 is SYDVKM in the germline V gene. Using reference TRBV28 and TRBJ2-1 for the parts outside the CDR3, the full variable domain is DVKVTQSSRYLVKRTGEKVFLECVQDMDHENMFWYRQDPGLGLRLIYFSYDVKMKEKGDIPEGYSVSREKKERFSLILESASTNQTSMYLCASMGPAGEQFFGPGTRLTVL.